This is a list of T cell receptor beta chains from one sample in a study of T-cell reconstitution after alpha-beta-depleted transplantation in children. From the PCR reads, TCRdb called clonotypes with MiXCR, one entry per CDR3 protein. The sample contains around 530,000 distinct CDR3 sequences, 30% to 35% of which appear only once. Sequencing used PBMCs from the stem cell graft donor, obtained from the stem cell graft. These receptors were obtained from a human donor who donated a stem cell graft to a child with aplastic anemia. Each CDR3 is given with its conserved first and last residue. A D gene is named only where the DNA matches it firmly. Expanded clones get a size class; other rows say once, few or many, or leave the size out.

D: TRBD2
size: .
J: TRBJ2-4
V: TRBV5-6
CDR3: CASSPSGALGNIQYF
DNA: TGTGCCAGCAGCCCTAGCGGCGCTCTGGGAAACATTCAGTACTTC

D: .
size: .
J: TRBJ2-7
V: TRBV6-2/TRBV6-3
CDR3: CASSSIQVELTHEQYF
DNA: TGTGCCAGCAGTTCTATTCAAGTGGAACTTACCCACGAGCAGTACTTC

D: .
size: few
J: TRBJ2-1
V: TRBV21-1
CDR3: CASSKARWGFSYNEQFF
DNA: TGTGCCAGCAGCAAAGCGCGATGGGGGTTCTCCTACAATGAGCAGTTCTTC

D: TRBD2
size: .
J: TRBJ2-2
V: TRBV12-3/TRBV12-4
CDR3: CASSLALTSGDTGELFF
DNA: TGTGCCAGCAGTTTAGCCCTAACTAGCGGGGACACCGGGGAGCTGTTTTTT

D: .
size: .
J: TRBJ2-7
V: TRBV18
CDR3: CASSPYGSSEQYF
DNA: TGTGCCAGCTCACCATACGGGTCCTCCGAGCAGTACTTC

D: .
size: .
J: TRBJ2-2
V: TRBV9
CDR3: CASSNHQGTGELFF
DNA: TGTGCCAGCAGCAACCACCAGGGGACCGGGGAGCTGTTTTTT

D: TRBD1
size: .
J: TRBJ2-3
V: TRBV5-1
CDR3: CASSLGDGARGRDTQYF
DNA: TGCGCCAGCAGCCTAGGGGACGGGGCCAGGGGGCGCGATACGCAGTATTTT

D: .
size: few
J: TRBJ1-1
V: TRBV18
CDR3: CASSPRTVTEAFF
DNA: TGTGCCAGCTCACCACGGACAGTCACTGAAGCTTTCTTT

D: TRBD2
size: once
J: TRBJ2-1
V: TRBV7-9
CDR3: CASSLAFRREGRNEQFF
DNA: TGTGCCAGCAGCTTAGCGTTCCGGCGGGAGGGCCGGAATGAGCAGTTCTTC

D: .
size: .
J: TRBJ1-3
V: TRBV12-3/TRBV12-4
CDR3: CASSFGGGDSGNTIYF
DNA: TGTGCCAGCAGTTTCGGTGGAGGGGACTCTGGAAACACCATATATTTT

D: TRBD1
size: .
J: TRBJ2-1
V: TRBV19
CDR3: CASSLITGGDDNEQFF
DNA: TGTGCCAGTAGTTTGATAACAGGGGGCGACGACAATGAGCAGTTCTTC

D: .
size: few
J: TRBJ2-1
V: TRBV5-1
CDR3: CASSSMTSGAHEQFF
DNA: TGCGCCAGCAGCTCAATGACCAGCGGAGCCCATGAGCAGTTCTTC

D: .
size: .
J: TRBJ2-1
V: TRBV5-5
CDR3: CASSSLAGLRPFF
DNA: TGTGCCAGCAGCTCCCTTGCCGGCCTCCGGCCGTTCTTC

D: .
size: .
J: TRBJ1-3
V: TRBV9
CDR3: CASSPEGGRGSGNTIYF
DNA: TGTGCCAGCAGCCCCGAAGGAGGGAGGGGCTCTGGAAACACCATATATTTT

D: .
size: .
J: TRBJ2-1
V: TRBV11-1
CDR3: CASSLRDPHRGTYNEQFF
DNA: TGTGCCAGCAGCTTACGGGATCCCCATAGGGGGACCTACAATGAGCAGTTCTTC

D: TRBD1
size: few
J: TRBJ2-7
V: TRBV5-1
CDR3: CASSSNRGPSYEQYF
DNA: TGCGCCAGCAGCTCCAACAGGGGTCCCTCGTACGAGCAGTACTTC

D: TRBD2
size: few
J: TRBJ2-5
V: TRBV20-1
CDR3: CSALAGGDRETQYF
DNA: TGCAGTGCCCTAGCGGGAGGGGACAGGGAGACCCAGTACTTC

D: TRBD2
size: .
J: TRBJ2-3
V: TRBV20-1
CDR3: CSAREGLAATDTQYF
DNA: TGCAGTGCTAGAGAGGGACTAGCGGCCACAGATACGCAGTATTTT

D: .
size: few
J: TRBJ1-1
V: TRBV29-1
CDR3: CSGFQTSYREAFF
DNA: TGCAGCGGCTTTCAGACGTCTTACCGTGAAGCTTTCTTT

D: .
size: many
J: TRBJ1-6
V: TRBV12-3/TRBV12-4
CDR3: CASSRAGLSSPLHF
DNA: TGTGCCAGCAGTAGGGCAGGGTTATCCTCACCCCTCCACTTT

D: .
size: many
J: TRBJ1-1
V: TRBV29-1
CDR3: CSEIQRDKGEAFF
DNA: TGCAGCGAGATTCAAAGGGACAAGGGGGAAGCTTTCTTT

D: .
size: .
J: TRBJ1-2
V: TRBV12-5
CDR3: CASGYGGSSYGHTF
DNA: TGTGCTAGTGGTTATGGGGGATCGAGCTATGGCCACACCTTC

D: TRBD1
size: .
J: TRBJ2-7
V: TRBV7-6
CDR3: CASSLGAGTGISYEQYF
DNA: TGTGCCAGCAGCTTAGGCGCCGGGACAGGAATATCCTACGAGCAGTACTTC

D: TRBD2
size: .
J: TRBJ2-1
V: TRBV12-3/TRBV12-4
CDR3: CASSPGLAGVPGEQFF
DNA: TGTGCCAGCAGTCCAGGACTAGCGGGAGTTCCTGGTGAGCAGTTCTTC

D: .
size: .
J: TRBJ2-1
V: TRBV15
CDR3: CATSRDDGSGNEQFF
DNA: TGTGCCACCAGCAGAGATGACGGGAGTGGAAATGAGCAGTTCTTC

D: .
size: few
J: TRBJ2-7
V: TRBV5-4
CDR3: CASSLEGQMSYEQYF
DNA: TGTGCCAGCAGCTTGGAAGGCCAGATGTCCTACGAGCAGTACTTC

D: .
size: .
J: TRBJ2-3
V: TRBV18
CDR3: CASSPGEDTQYF
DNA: TGTGCCAGCTCACCAGGGGAGGATACGCAGTATTTT

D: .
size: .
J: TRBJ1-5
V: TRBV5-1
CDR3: CASSLAFLVISNQPQHF
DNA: TGCGCCAGCAGCTTGGCGTTTTTGGTCATTAGCAATCAGCCCCAGCATTTT

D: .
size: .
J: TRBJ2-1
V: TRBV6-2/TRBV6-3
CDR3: CASSSFPSPNEQFF
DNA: TGTGCCAGCAGCTCCTTCCCTAGCCCGAATGAGCAGTTCTTC

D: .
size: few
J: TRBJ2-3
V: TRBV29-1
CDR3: CSVVSGSYSTDTQYF
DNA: TGCAGCGTTGTTTCCGGGTCTTATAGCACAGATACGCAGTATTTT

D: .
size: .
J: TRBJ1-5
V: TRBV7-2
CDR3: CASSEQVNNQPQHF
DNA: TGTGCCAGCAGCGAACAGGTGAACAATCAGCCCCAGCATTTT

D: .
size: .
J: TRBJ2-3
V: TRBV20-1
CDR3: CSARYGIWSTDTQYF
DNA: TGCAGTGCTAGATACGGAATCTGGAGCACAGATACGCAGTATTTT

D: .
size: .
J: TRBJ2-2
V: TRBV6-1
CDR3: CASSPGLITLTGELFF
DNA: TGTGCCAGCAGTCCAGGCTTAATCACGCTGACCGGGGAGCTGTTTTTT

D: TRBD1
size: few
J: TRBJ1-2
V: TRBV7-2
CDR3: CASSNPGTANYGYTF
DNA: TGTGCCAGCAGCAACCCGGGGACAGCTAACTATGGCTACACCTTC

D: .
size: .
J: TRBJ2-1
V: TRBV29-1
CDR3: CSVALAGGLGGGNEQFF
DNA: TGCAGCGTCGCTTTGGCAGGGGGTTTAGGTGGGGGGAATGAGCAGTTCTTC

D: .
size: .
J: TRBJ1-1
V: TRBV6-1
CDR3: CASSAGSSTEAFF
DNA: TGTGCCAGCAGTGCTGGTTCGTCCACTGAAGCTTTCTTT

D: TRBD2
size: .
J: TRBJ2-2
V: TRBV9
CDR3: CASSARGAGGLTGELFF
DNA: TGTGCCAGCAGCGCGAGGGGAGCGGGAGGGCTCACCGGGGAGCTGTTTTTT

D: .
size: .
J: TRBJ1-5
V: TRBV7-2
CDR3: CASSLLRGPPQHF
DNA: TGTGCCAGCAGCTTACTCAGGGGCCCGCCCCAGCATTTT

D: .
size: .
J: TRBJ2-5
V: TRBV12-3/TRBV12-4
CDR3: CASSLLQGWETQYF
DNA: TGTGCCAGCAGTTTATTACAGGGTTGGGAGACCCAGTACTTC

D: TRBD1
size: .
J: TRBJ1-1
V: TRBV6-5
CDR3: CASSYLGQGASEAFF
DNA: TGTGCCAGCAGTTACTTAGGACAGGGGGCCTCTGAAGCTTTCTTT

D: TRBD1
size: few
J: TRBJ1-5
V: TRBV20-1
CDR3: CSAMTGAGRPQHF
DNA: TGCAGTGCTATGACAGGGGCAGGACGGCCCCAGCATTTT

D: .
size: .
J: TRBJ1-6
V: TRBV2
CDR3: CASRTTGRASPLHF
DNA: TGTGCCAGCAGGACAACTGGGCGTGCTTCACCCCTCCACTTT

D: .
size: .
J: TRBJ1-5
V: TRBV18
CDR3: CASSPLGTGRQPQHF
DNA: TGTGCCAGCTCACCACTCGGGACCGGTCGCCAGCCCCAGCATTTT

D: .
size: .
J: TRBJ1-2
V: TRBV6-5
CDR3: CASSSPGLGGGYTF
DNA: TGTGCCAGCAGTTCACCGGGCCTAGGAGGTGGCTACACCTTC

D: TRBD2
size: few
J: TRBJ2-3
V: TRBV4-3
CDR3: CASSQRAGEVLADTQYF
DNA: TGCGCCAGCAGCCAACGGGCGGGAGAGGTGTTGGCAGATACGCAGTATTTT

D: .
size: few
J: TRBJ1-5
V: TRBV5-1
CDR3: CASSLAENQPQHF
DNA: TGCGCCAGCAGCTTGGCCGAAAATCAGCCCCAGCATTTT

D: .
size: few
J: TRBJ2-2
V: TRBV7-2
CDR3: CASSLVAGDTTGELFF
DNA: TGTGCCAGCAGCTTAGTTGCAGGGGATACTACCGGGGAGCTGTTTTTT

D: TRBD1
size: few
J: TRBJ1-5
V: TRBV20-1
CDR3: CSAGRQGRNQPQHF
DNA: TGCAGTGCTGGAAGACAGGGCCGCAATCAGCCCCAGCATTTT

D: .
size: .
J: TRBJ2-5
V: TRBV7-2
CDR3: CASSLAVGGETQYF
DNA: TGTGCCAGCAGCTTAGCCGTGGGAGGAGAGACCCAGTACTTC

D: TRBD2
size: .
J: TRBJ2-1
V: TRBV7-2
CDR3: CASSLRVSGSSYNEQFF
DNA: TGTGCCAGCAGCTTAAGGGTCAGCGGGAGCTCCTACAATGAGCAGTTCTTC

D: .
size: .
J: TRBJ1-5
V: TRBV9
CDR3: CASSVEPDQPQHF
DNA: TGTGCCAGCAGCGTAGAGCCTGATCAGCCCCAGCATTTT

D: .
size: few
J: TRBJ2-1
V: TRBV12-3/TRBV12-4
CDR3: CATSEVDEINEQFF
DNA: TGTGCCACCTCGGAGGTTGACGAAATCAATGAGCAGTTCTTC

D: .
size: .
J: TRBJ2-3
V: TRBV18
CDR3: CASSAQSGSTDTQYF
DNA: TGTGCCAGCTCAGCTCAATCGGGGAGCACAGATACGCAGTATTTT

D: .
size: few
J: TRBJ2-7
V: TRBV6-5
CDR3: CASSSAPGTQTYEQYF
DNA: TGTGCCAGCAGTTCCGCCCCCGGGACACAGACCTACGAGCAGTACTTC

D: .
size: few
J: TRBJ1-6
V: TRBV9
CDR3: CASSVDLRVDNSPLHF
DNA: TGTGCCAGCAGCGTAGATCTCCGGGTCGATAATTCACCCCTCCACTTT

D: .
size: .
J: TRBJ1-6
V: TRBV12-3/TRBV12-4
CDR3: CASSLEHSYNSPLHF
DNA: TGTGCCAGCAGTTTGGAGCACTCCTATAATTCACCCCTCCACTTT

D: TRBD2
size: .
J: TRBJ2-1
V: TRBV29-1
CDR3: CSVSLRSSGINEQFF
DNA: TGCAGCGTATCTCTAAGGTCTAGCGGGATCAATGAGCAGTTCTTC

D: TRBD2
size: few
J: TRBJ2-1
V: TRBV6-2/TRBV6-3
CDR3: CASSYPLAGNEQFF
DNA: TGTGCCAGCAGTTACCCTTTAGCGGGGAATGAGCAGTTCTTC

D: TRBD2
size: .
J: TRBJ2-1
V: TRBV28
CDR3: CASNPVPGLAGVRNEQFF
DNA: TGTGCCAGCAATCCCGTCCCGGGACTAGCGGGAGTGAGGAATGAGCAGTTCTTC

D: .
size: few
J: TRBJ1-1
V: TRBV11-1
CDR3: CASRSGEGAYTEAFF
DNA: TGTGCCAGCAGGTCCGGGGAAGGGGCGTACACTGAAGCTTTCTTT